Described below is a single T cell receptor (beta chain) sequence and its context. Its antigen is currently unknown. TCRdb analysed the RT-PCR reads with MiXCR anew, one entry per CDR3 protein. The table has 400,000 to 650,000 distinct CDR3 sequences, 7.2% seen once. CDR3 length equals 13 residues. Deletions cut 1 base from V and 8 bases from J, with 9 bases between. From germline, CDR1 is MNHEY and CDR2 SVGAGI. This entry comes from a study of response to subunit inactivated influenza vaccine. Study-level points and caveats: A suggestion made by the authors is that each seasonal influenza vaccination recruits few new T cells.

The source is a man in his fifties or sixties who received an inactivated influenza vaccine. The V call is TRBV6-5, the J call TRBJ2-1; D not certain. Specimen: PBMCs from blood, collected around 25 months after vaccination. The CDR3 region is CASSYLKGDEQFF. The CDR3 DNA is TGTGCCAGCAGTTACTTGAAGGGCGATGAGCAGTTCTTC.